Listed below are T cell receptor beta chains from one sample, sequenced in a study of T cells in narcolepsy. Using immunoSEQ multiplex PCR, the repertoire was profiled, and TCRdb retains in-frame clones only, with some absent. The sample has about 32,000 clones, roughly 80% seen once; the top ten hold approximately 3.8%. The sample was memory (CD45RA-) CD4+ T cells from blood. The source of these receptors is a human donor in good health. Both conserved end residues are part of each CDR3. A D gene is named only where the DNA matches it firmly. Clone size is given for some rows only: seen once, a few or many times, or a class if the clone is expanded.

cdr3_nt: TGTGCCAGCAGTCCCCTCTCTTCCTATAATTCACCCCTCCACTTT; cdr3_aa: CASSPLSSYNSPLHF; v_call: TRBV9; j_call: TRBJ1-6; cdr3_length: 15; d_call: -; clone_size: few
cdr3_nt: TGTGCCTGGAGCCAAAGGGGGACAGAGAGCACAGATACGCAGTATTTT; cdr3_aa: CAWSQRGTESTDTQYF; v_call: TRBV30; j_call: TRBJ2-3; cdr3_length: 16; d_call: TRBD1; clone_size: -
cdr3_nt: TGCAGCGCCGGACGGGGGGGAAGCGCTGAAGCTTTCTTT; cdr3_aa: CSAGRGGSAEAFF; v_call: TRBV29-1; j_call: TRBJ1-1; cdr3_length: 13; d_call: -; clone_size: -
cdr3_nt: TGTGCCAGCAGCTTGGGACCGCCGACTAGCGGGAGGAACTCCTACGAGCAGTACTTC; cdr3_aa: CASSLGPPTSGRNSYEQYF; v_call: TRBV5-6; j_call: TRBJ2-7; cdr3_length: 19; d_call: TRBD2; clone_size: -
cdr3_nt: TGTGCCAGCAGCTTGGCTGGCAACCAAGAGACCCAGTACTTC; cdr3_aa: CASSLAGNQETQYF; v_call: TRBV5-8; j_call: TRBJ2-5; cdr3_length: 14; d_call: -; clone_size: -
cdr3_nt: TGCGCCAGCAAAACCGGGGGCTCCACAGATACGCAGTATTTT; cdr3_aa: CASKTGGSTDTQYF; v_call: TRBV5-1; j_call: TRBJ2-3; cdr3_length: 14; d_call: -; clone_size: -
cdr3_nt: TGTGCCAGCAGCGTAGAGGCTCAGGCAGTCTACGAGCAGTACTTC; cdr3_aa: CASSVEAQAVYEQYF; v_call: TRBV9; j_call: TRBJ2-7; cdr3_length: 15; d_call: -; clone_size: -
cdr3_nt: TGTGCCAGCAGTGAGGGGGGGCCCCAGCATTTT; cdr3_aa: CASSEGGPQHF; v_call: TRBV2; j_call: TRBJ1-5; cdr3_length: 11; d_call: -; clone_size: -
cdr3_nt: TGCGCCAGCAGCTCTACAGGGGGGCTTTACGAGCAGTACTTC; cdr3_aa: CASSSTGGLYEQYF; v_call: TRBV5-1; j_call: TRBJ2-7; cdr3_length: 14; d_call: TRBD1; clone_size: -
cdr3_nt: TGTGCCTGGAGAGGACTAGCGGGGTACGAGCAGTACTTC; cdr3_aa: CAWRGLAGYEQYF; v_call: TRBV30; j_call: TRBJ2-7; cdr3_length: 13; d_call: TRBD2; clone_size: -
cdr3_nt: TGTGCCAGCAGCGATTGGGCCGCTCTAGCCAAAAACATTCAGTACTTC; cdr3_aa: CASSDWAALAKNIQYF; v_call: TRBV11-2; j_call: TRBJ2-4; cdr3_length: 16; d_call: -; clone_size: -
cdr3_nt: TGTGCCAGCAGGGGGCGAAGCACTGAAGCTTTCTTT; cdr3_aa: CASRGRSTEAFF; v_call: TRBV6-1; j_call: TRBJ1-1; cdr3_length: 12; d_call: -; clone_size: once
cdr3_nt: TGTGCCAGCACCTACGGGGGACCCACTTACGAGCAGTACTTC; cdr3_aa: CASTYGGPTYEQYF; v_call: TRBV25-1; j_call: TRBJ2-7; cdr3_length: 14; d_call: -; clone_size: -
cdr3_nt: TGTGCCAGCAGAACGGACAGCGACCGCAATCAGCCCCAGCATTTT; cdr3_aa: CASRTDSDRNQPQHF; v_call: TRBV6-4; j_call: TRBJ1-5; cdr3_length: 15; d_call: -; clone_size: -
cdr3_nt: TGCAGCGTTCTAGTCGGGGCTGAAAAACTGTTTTTT; cdr3_aa: CSVLVGAEKLFF; v_call: TRBV29-1; j_call: TRBJ1-4; cdr3_length: 12; d_call: -; clone_size: -
cdr3_nt: TGTGCCAGCAGCCCCCACCCGGGGGGCTTGAGCACTGAAGCTTTCTTT; cdr3_aa: CASSPHPGGLSTEAFF; v_call: TRBV7-6; j_call: TRBJ1-1; cdr3_length: 16; d_call: -; clone_size: -
cdr3_nt: TGTGCCAGCAGCCAAGAGGGAACGGGGGGTGAAGCTTTCTTT; cdr3_aa: CASSQEGTGGEAFF; v_call: TRBV4-2; j_call: TRBJ1-1; cdr3_length: 14; d_call: -; clone_size: few
cdr3_nt: TGTGCCAGCAGTGAGGGCAGGGGGCAAAACTATGGCTACACCTTC; cdr3_aa: CASSEGRGQNYGYTF; v_call: TRBV2; j_call: TRBJ1-2; cdr3_length: 15; d_call: TRBD1; clone_size: -
cdr3_nt: TGTGCCAGCACCTCACTAACAATACCGGGTGAAAAACTGTTTTTT; cdr3_aa: CASTSLTIPGEKLFF; v_call: TRBV6-1; j_call: TRBJ1-4; cdr3_length: 15; d_call: -; clone_size: -
cdr3_nt: TGTGCCAGCAGCAGGGTCCCCTATGGCTACACCTTC; cdr3_aa: CASSRVPYGYTF; v_call: TRBV6-5; j_call: TRBJ1-2; cdr3_length: 12; d_call: -; clone_size: -
cdr3_nt: TGCGCCAGCAGCTCCCCCGGGGGAATAGAGACCCAGTACTTC; cdr3_aa: CASSSPGGIETQYF; v_call: TRBV5-1; j_call: TRBJ2-5; cdr3_length: 14; d_call: -; clone_size: -
cdr3_nt: TGTGCCAGCAGCGCTGGATGGGGTAACGAGCAGTACTTC; cdr3_aa: CASSAGWGNEQYF; v_call: TRBV11-3; j_call: TRBJ2-7; cdr3_length: 13; d_call: -; clone_size: once
cdr3_nt: TGTGCCAGCAGTTATGACAACTATGGCTACACCTTC; cdr3_aa: CASSYDNYGYTF; v_call: TRBV27; j_call: TRBJ1-2; cdr3_length: 12; d_call: -; clone_size: -
cdr3_nt: TGTGCCAGCAGTCTTTCCGGACAGGGTAGTTCACCCCTCCACTTT; cdr3_aa: CASSLSGQGSSPLHF; v_call: TRBV6-5; j_call: TRBJ1-6; cdr3_length: 15; d_call: TRBD1; clone_size: -
cdr3_nt: TGCAGTGCCACAGGGGCCTATGGCTACACCTTC; cdr3_aa: CSATGAYGYTF; v_call: TRBV20-1; j_call: TRBJ1-2; cdr3_length: 11; d_call: TRBD1; clone_size: -
cdr3_nt: TGTGCCAGCAGCATGGGACCCTTCCAATACAATGAGCAGTTCTTC; cdr3_aa: CASSMGPFQYNEQFF; v_call: TRBV6-5; j_call: TRBJ2-1; cdr3_length: 15; d_call: -; clone_size: -
cdr3_nt: TGTGCAACAGAAAGGGTCTCTGGAAACACCATATATTTT; cdr3_aa: CATERVSGNTIYF; v_call: TRBV30; j_call: TRBJ1-3; cdr3_length: 13; d_call: -; clone_size: -
cdr3_nt: TGTGCCAGCAGCCAACCCGGGGGGAGAAACTATGGCTACACCTTC; cdr3_aa: CASSQPGGRNYGYTF; v_call: TRBV11-3; j_call: TRBJ1-2; cdr3_length: 15; d_call: -; clone_size: -
cdr3_nt: TGTGCCAGCAGTCCGGACAGGTTGGGGACCCAGTACTTC; cdr3_aa: CASSPDRLGTQYF; v_call: TRBV11-3; j_call: TRBJ2-5; cdr3_length: 13; d_call: TRBD1; clone_size: -
cdr3_nt: TGTGCCAGCAGTTGGGTGAAGGGAGGACAAGCTTTCTTT; cdr3_aa: CASSWVKGGQAFF; v_call: TRBV27; j_call: TRBJ1-1; cdr3_length: 13; d_call: -; clone_size: few